This entry lists 19 T cell receptor beta chains sequenced from one sample in a study of blood T cell repertoires in COVID-19. Clones were sequenced by immunoSEQ multiplex PCR, and TCRdb holds only the in-frame ones, with some missing. Of about 230,000 clones listed, approximately 81% are singletons. The source material was peripheral blood. The receptors originated from a woman older than 75 with acute or convalescent COVID-19.

This clone was detected once. This chain links TRBV29-1 with TRBJ1-2; D gene uncertain. Trimming removed 4 bases from V and 3 bases from J, with 9 bases in between. The CDR3 spans 12 residues. From germline, CDR1 is SQVTM and CDR2 ANQGSEA. DNA of the CDR3: TGCAGCGTTGTGGCCGCCGACTATGGCTACACCTTC. It yields the protein CSVVAADYGYTF.

This rearrangement joins TRBV19 to TRBJ1-2; D perhaps matches TRBD1 (6 bases). The CDR3 contains 14 residues. Germline loops: CDR1 LNHDA, CDR2 SQIVND (reference sequence). The V gene lost 8 bases and the J gene lost 3 bases, with 16 bases spanning the gap. The CDR3 sequence: CASRTGSGDYGYTF. In nucleotides, the CDR3 is TGTGCCAGTCGCACAGGGTCAGGGGACTATGGCTACACCTTC.

The chain joins TRBV5-1 to TRBJ1-1; no clear D. Germline V lookup: CDR1 SGHRS, CDR2 YFSETQ. Trimming left V 0 bases short and J 11 bases short, with 14 bases between. The CDR3 is made up of 13 amino acids. CDR3 DNA sequence: TGCGCCAGCAGCTTGGCTGGGGAGTTGCGTGCTTTCTTT. Amino acids: CASSLAGELRAFF.

J is TRBJ1-2 and V is TRBV18, with D unclear. The CDR3 is made up of 13 amino acids. V lost 0 bases and J lost 4, with 6 bases in between. In germline, CDR1 is KGHSH, CDR2 LQKENI. For the CDR3, the DNA is TGTGCCAGCTCACCACCGGGCTCCTATGGCTACACCTTC. Translation: CASSPPGSYGYTF.

The chain recombines TRBV28 with TRBJ2-5; 8 nucleotides agree with TRBD2. This CDR3 comprises 14 residues. Germline-derived CDR1 and CDR2 are MDHEN and SYDVKM. V trimming: 7 bases; J trimming: 5 bases; junction bases outside the gene matches: 9. The CDR3, as DNA: TGTGCCAGCATCCGGGGCGGGAGGAGGGAGACCCAGTACTTC. It translates to CASIRGGRRETQYF.

This chain joins TRBV3-1 (or the pseudogene TRBV3-2) and TRBJ2-1; 13 bases align to TRBD2. The germline V gene has CDR1 LGHDT and CDR2 YNNKEL (reference sequence). Germline trimming cut 9 bases from V and 8 bases from J; bases unmatched to any gene: 7. The CDR3 loop spans 14 amino acids. CDR3 coding DNA: TGTGCCAGTAGACTAGCGGGGGGTGGGGATGAGCAGTTCTTC. Translated: CASRLAGGGDEQFF.

The chain employs TRBV19 and TRBJ2-5; D call uncertain. From germline, CDR1 is LNHDA and CDR2 SQIVND (reference sequence). Trimming shortened V by 5 bases and J by 2 bases, and 9 bases separated the two germline ends. This CDR3 is 13 amino acids long. This CDR3 is CASSPTYQETQYF. DNA for the CDR3: TGTGCCAGTAGTCCAACTTATCAAGAGACCCAGTACTTC. The full variable domain, its missing parts supplied by reference TRBV19 and TRBJ2-5, is DGGITQSPKYLFRKEGQNVTLSCEQNLNHDAMYWYRQDPGQGLRLIYYSQIVNDFQKGDIAEGYSVSREKKESFPLTVTSAQKNPTAFYLCASSPTYQETQYFGPGTRLLVL.

This clone is a singleton in its sample. The J gene is TRBJ1-1, the V gene TRBV11-2; D possibly corresponds to TRBD1 (6 bases). V was clipped by 2 bases and J by 5 bases, with 6 bases between them. CDR1 SGHAT and CDR2 FQNNGV come from the germline V gene. The CDR3 contains 12 residues. The CDR3 spells CASSLQGTEAFF. CDR3 DNA sequence: TGTGCCAGCAGCTTACAGGGGACTGAAGCTTTCTTT.

The chain is built from TRBV9 and TRBJ2-2, with 9 bases fitting TRBD2. J lost 4 bases, V lost 4 bases, and 11 bases had no gene match. The CDR3 totals 17 residues. Germline V gives CDR1 SGDLS, CDR2 YYNGEE. The chain's CDR3 is CASSPTRASGTTGELFF. The CDR3 DNA is TGTGCCAGCAGCCCAACCAGGGCTAGCGGGACCACCGGGGAGCTGTTTTTT.

This clone was seen a handful of times. The V call is TRBV5-1, the J call TRBJ2-7; 7 bases fit TRBD2. Germline V lookup: CDR1 SGHRS, CDR2 YFSETQ. Trimming took 1 base from V and 3 from J; bases not matched to a gene: 4. This CDR3 contains 14 residues. The CDR3 loop is CASSLRGEVYEQYF. Here the CDR3 DNA reads TGCGCCAGCAGCTTGCGGGGGGAGGTCTACGAGCAGTACTTC.

V is TRBV5-1 and J is TRBJ2-1; TRBD2 matches at 11 bases. V gave up 3 bases and J gave up 6 bases; unmatched junction bases: 11. The CDR3 length is 17 residues. From germline, CDR1 is SGHRS and CDR2 YFSETQ. The CDR3 DNA reads TGCGCCAGCAGCTCCCTACTAGCGGGAGCCCCGGTCAATGAGCAGTTCTTC. Residues: CASSSLLAGAPVNEQFF. Variable domain in full (rest from reference TRBV5-1 and TRBJ2-1): KAGVTQTPRYLIKTRGQQVTLSCSPISGHRSVSWYQQTPGQGLQFLFEYFSETQRNKGNFPGRFSGRQFSNSRSEMNVSTLELGDSALYLCASSSLLAGAPVNEQFFGPGTRLTVL.

This chain connects TRBV3-1 (or the pseudogene TRBV3-2) to TRBJ2-7; 12 bases map to TRBD2. This CDR3 spans 16 amino acids. The V segment lost 5 bases and the J segment 5 bases; nucleotides outside the gene matches: 10. Germline CDR1 LGHDT, CDR2 YNNKEL (reference sequence). In DNA form, the CDR3 reads TGTGCCAGCAGCTTATTAACGACTAGCGGGAGTAACGAGCAGTACTTC. Its protein is CASSLLTTSGSNEQYF.

The chain is built from TRBV4-1 and TRBJ2-4; no firm D call. Germline CDR1 and CDR2: MGHRA and YSYEKL. V gave up 4 bases and J gave up 0 bases, with 16 bases separating them. The CDR3 length is 17 residues. The chain's CDR3 is CASSPQPLAVAKNIQYF. CDR3 DNA sequence: TGCGCCAGCAGCCCACAACCCCTCGCGGTAGCCAAAAACATTCAGTACTTC.

The genes are TRBV5-4 and TRBJ2-2, with unresolved D. The length of the CDR3 is 15 residues. V lost 3 bases to trimming and J lost 4 bases, with 13 bases between them. Germline loops: CDR1 SGHNT, CDR2 YYREEE (reference sequence). CDR3 sequence (DNA): TGTGCCAGCAGCTCGGAGATACGTGGCACCGGGGAGCTGTTTTTT. This codes for CASSSEIRGTGELFF.

This clone was seen a single time. The chain couples TRBV2 to TRBJ2-5; D may be TRBD1 (5 bases). From germline, CDR1 is SNHLY and CDR2 FYNNEI. V shed 2 bases and J shed 5 bases, with 9 bases lying between them. CDR3 length: 13 residues. The DNA of the CDR3 is TGTGCCAGCAGTGAATCAGGGTGGGAGACCCAGTACTTC. Translating gives CASSESGWETQYF.

This clone was seen once. Here the CDR3 DNA reads TGTGCCATCAGTGATGGGACAGGGAGAGCGAACACCGGGGAGCTGTTTTTT. It translates to CAISDGTGRANTGELFF. This chain uses TRBV10-3 with TRBJ2-2, with 9 bases fitting TRBD1. After removal of 3 bases from V and 0 bases from J, the junction contained 5 bases not matched to a gene. The germline gives CDR1 ENHRY, CDR2 SYGVKD. The length of the CDR3 is 17 residues.

The V and J genes are TRBV12-5 and TRBJ1-5; 7 bases are a match to TRBD1. The CDR3 is 19 residues long. Germline CDR1 LGHNT, CDR2 FRNRAP. The ends lost 2 bases at V and 1 base at J; junction bases unmatched: 14. The CDR3 nucleotides are TGTGCTAGTGGTTTGTTTGCAGGAACCGGGACAGAGAGCAATCAGCCCCAGCATTTT. Amino acids: CASGLFAGTGTESNQPQHF.

The CDR3 region is CASSTLAGGPYEQFF. In nucleotides, the CDR3 is TGTGCCAGTAGTACACTAGCGGGAGGGCCATATGAGCAGTTCTTC. This chain connects TRBV19 to TRBJ2-1; TRBD2 matches at 13 bases. The germline V gene has CDR1 LNHDA and CDR2 SQIVND (reference sequence). The trim removed 4 bases at V and 8 bases at J, leaving 5 bases unmatched. The CDR3 is 15 residues long.

In nucleotides, the CDR3 is TGTGCCAGCAGCGGACAGGGGATGAACACTGAAGCTTTCTTT. This gives the protein CASSGQGMNTEAFF. The chain employs TRBV9 and TRBJ1-1; 8 bases map to TRBD1. J was trimmed by 0 bases and V by 3 bases; bases with no gene match: 1. The CDR3 consists of 14 residues. CDR1 is SGDLS, CDR2 YYNGEE, per germline.